What follows are 26 T cell receptor beta chains derived from one specimen sequenced in a study of CD8 T cells in ankylosing spondylitis. TCRdb re-called the 5' RACE reads through MiXCR, storing one row per CDR3 protein. The sample has some 240,000 distinct CDR3 sequences; 20% to 30% are singletons. The sequenced sample was blood, either unsorted or a sorted T cell fraction (not recorded which). Every receptor here comes from a male donor with ankylosing spondylitis or in good health (not recorded which).

V usage is TRBV20-1 and J usage is TRBJ2-6; TRBD2 matches at 8 bases. Germline V CDR1 and CDR2: DFQATT, SNEGSKA (reference sequence). The CDR3 is made up of 14 amino acids. V lost 5 bases and J lost 2; bases outside the gene matches: 2. CDR3 sequence (DNA): TGCAGTGCTGACGGGGGGGCTGGGGCCAACGTCCTGACTTTC. Amino acids: CSADGGAGANVLTF.

This clonotype was counted ten times or more. The chain is built from TRBV20-1 and TRBJ2-1; D unclear. The CDR3 covers 11 residues. Trimming cost V 3 bases and J 5 bases, with 5 bases left between them. Germline V lookup: CDR1 DFQATT, CDR2 SNEGSKA (reference sequence). Written as DNA, the CDR3 is TGCAGTGCTAGGGTTAACAATGAGCAGTTCTTC. Protein: CSARVNNEQFF.

The chain uses TRBV4-1 and TRBJ2-1; 7 bases align to TRBD1. J gave up 5 bases and V 6 bases, and 4 bases lay outside the gene matches. The CDR3 has 13 residues. Per germline, CDR1 MGHRA and CDR2 YSYEKL. The DNA for the CDR3 is TGCGCCAGCAGACTGACAGGGAACAATGAGCAGTTCTTC. The encoded protein is CASRLTGNNEQFF.

This clonotype has more than one count but fewer than ten. The chain couples TRBV6-1 to TRBJ2-5, with TRBD2 matching 7 bases. The germline V gene has CDR1 MNHNS and CDR2 SASEGT. The CDR3 extends over 15 amino acids. J lost 5 bases, V lost 0 bases, and 6 bases had no gene match. CDR3 sequence reads: CASSEAMGGGETQYF. The CDR3 region has the DNA TGTGCCAGCAGTGAAGCAATGGGGGGGGGTGAGACCCAGTACTTC.

This clonotype was picked up a small number of times. CDR3 bases: TGCAGTGCTAGAGTCCGTGGAAGACAGGGATCCGTTAACTATGGCTACACCTTC. Translating it yields CSARVRGRQGSVNYGYTF. The chain joins TRBV20-1 to TRBJ1-2; TRBD1 aligns across 7 bases. Germline V gene lookup returns CDR1 DFQATT and CDR2 SNEGSKA (reference sequence). V gave up 1 base and J gave up 1 base; unmatched junction bases: 15. This CDR3 comprises 18 residues.

There are many counts of this clonotype. J is TRBJ1-3 and V is TRBV4-1, with no clear D. This CDR3 is built from 13 residues. Trimming stripped 4 bases from V and 3 bases from J, with 7 bases between. Germline CDR1 MGHRA, CDR2 YSYEKL. Here the CDR3 reads CASSLTRGNTIYF. The DNA for the CDR3 is TGCGCCAGCAGCCTAACTCGTGGAAACACCATATATTTT.

The chain links TRBV2 to TRBJ1-6, with 10 positions matching TRBD1. The germline gives CDR1 SNHLY, CDR2 FYNNEI. This CDR3 has 16 residues. With 6 bases clipped from V and 7 bases from J, the junction kept 9 bases outside the gene matches. CDR3 nucleotide sequence: TGTGCCAGCAGCGAATCGGGACAGGGGCACAATTCACCCCTCCACTTT. Translated, it gives CASSESGQGHNSPLHF.

This clonotype was picked up a small number of times. This chain connects TRBV10-3 to TRBJ2-5; D remains unclear. From germline, CDR1 is ENHRY and CDR2 SYGVKD. V was clipped by 6 bases and J by 5 bases, with 16 bases between them. The CDR3 is made up of 14 amino acids. CDR3 amino acids: CAIRQGGESETQYF. Written as DNA, the CDR3 is TGTGCCATCAGACAAGGCGGAGAGTCCGAGACCCAGTACTTC.

This clonotype was picked up many times. The chain uses TRBV12-3 or TRBV12-4 and TRBJ1-6; D gene ambiguous. V was pared by 1 base and J by 7 bases, with 11 bases between. This CDR3 region has 15 residues. CDR3 sequence (DNA): TGTGCCAGCAGTTTAGACCAAAGATTGAATTCACCCCTCCACTTT. Residues: CASSLDQRLNSPLHF.

V and J are TRBV7-9 and TRBJ2-1, with D possibly being TRBD1 or TRBD2 (5 bases each). Germline loops: CDR1 SEHNR, CDR2 FQNEAQ (reference sequence). V lost 1 base, J lost 9 bases, and 19 bases lay in between. The CDR3 consists of 16 residues. CDR3 coding DNA: TGTGCCAGCAGCTTAGGATTCCCCGGGACCCCGACTGAGCAGTTCTTC. It is translated as CASSLGFPGTPTEQFF.

This clonotype was detected many times. This rearrangement joins TRBV20-1 to TRBJ2-7; 8 nucleotides match TRBD1. The length of the CDR3 is 12 residues. The trim removed 6 bases at V and 12 bases at J, leaving 13 bases unmatched. CDR1 DFQATT and CDR2 SNEGSKA come from the germline V gene (reference sequence). CDR3 coding DNA: TGCAGTGCGAACCCGACAGGGGAGGATGGGTACTTC. It specifies CSANPTGEDGYF.

V and J are TRBV10-3 and TRBJ2-3; TRBD2 might be the D (6 bases). Germline CDR1 reads ENHRY; CDR2 reads SYGVKD. Trimming left V 2 bases short and J 1 base short, with 7 bases between. The CDR3 consists of 14 residues. The CDR3 DNA is TGTGCCATCAGTGAGGCGGGACGCACAGATACGCAGTATTTT. Translated: CAISEAGRTDTQYF.

The chain couples TRBV5-1 to TRBJ1-1; no definite D call. Deletions cut 4 bases from V and 7 bases from J, with 20 bases between. The germline V gene has CDR1 SGHRS and CDR2 YFSETQ. The CDR3 covers 15 residues. The CDR3 DNA reads as TGCGCCAGCAGCCCGTTCAACGTGGTATCCAATGAAGCTTTCTTT. This sequence encodes CASSPFNVVSNEAFF.

This clonotype was counted at least ten times. The V and J genes are TRBV24-1 and TRBJ2-3; 7 bases agree with TRBD2. The CDR3 extends over 16 amino acids. Germline V gene sequence: CDR1 KGHDR, CDR2 SFDVKD. The J segment lost 3 bases and the V segment lost 4 bases, leaving 9 bases of the junction unmatched. The CDR3 DNA follows: TGTGCCACCAGTGAGGGGACGGGGGGTTCAACAGATACGCAGTATTTT. It encodes CATSEGTGGSTDTQYF.

This clonotype was seen more than once but under ten times. The chain recombines TRBV29-1 with TRBJ2-5; the match to TRBD1 covers 9 bases. This CDR3 comprises 15 residues. V was clipped by 6 bases and J by 2 bases; unmatched bases: 10. The germline V gene encodes CDR1 SQVTM and CDR2 ANQGSEA. The CDR3 loop is CSVPPPTGGQETQYF. CDR3 sequence (DNA): TGCAGCGTGCCTCCTCCGACAGGGGGGCAAGAGACCCAGTACTTC.

The table lists this clonotype with a few counts. The DNA for the CDR3 is TGCAGCGTTGTTTTGGGGACAACGAACACCGGGGAGCTGTTTTTT. As protein: CSVVLGTTNTGELFF. The chain employs TRBV29-1 and TRBJ2-2; D is perhaps TRBD1 (6 bases). The CDR3 length is 15 residues. Trimming removed 4 bases from V and 0 bases from J, with 12 bases in between. CDR1 is SQVTM and CDR2 is ANQGSEA in the germline V gene.

The gene calls are TRBV6-1 and TRBJ2-1; perhaps TRBD2 as D (6 bases). The CDR3 has 17 amino acids. V was trimmed by 3 bases and J by 7 bases, leaving 22 bases between them. The germline V gene has CDR1 MNHNS and CDR2 SASEGT. CDR3 in DNA: TGTGCCAGCAGTGACTGGCATTCATCGCGGGGTTGGAATGAGCAGTTCTTC. It translates to CASSDWHSSRGWNEQFF.

At least ten counts were recorded for this clonotype. The chain joins TRBV6-1 to TRBJ1-1; 8 bases map to TRBD1. The germline gives CDR1 MNHNS, CDR2 SASEGT. This CDR3 contains 16 residues. With 6 bases clipped from V and 1 base from J, the junction kept 10 bases outside the gene matches. This chain's CDR3 is CASSRRQGIANTEAFF. Written as DNA, the CDR3 is TGTGCCAGCAGCCGGAGACAGGGGATCGCGAACACTGAAGCTTTCTTT.

This clonotype was recorded many times. The chain links TRBV19 to TRBJ2-3; D not certain. This CDR3 has 13 amino acids. CDR1 LNHDA and CDR2 SQIVND come from the germline V gene (reference sequence). Trimming removed 5 bases at V and 6 bases at J, with 12 bases between. For the CDR3, the DNA is TGTGCCAGTAGTTCCCAGCCCGGGGATACGCAGTATTTT. It codes for CASSSQPGDTQYF.

V and J are TRBV7-9 and TRBJ2-5; 9 bases fit TRBD1. Germline CDR1 is SEHNR and CDR2 is FQNEAQ (reference sequence). The CDR3 totals 14 residues. V dropped 4 bases and J dropped 5; count of bases not matched to a gene: 5. As DNA, the CDR3 is TGTGCCAGCAGCTCGACAGGGGGAGAGGAGACCCAGTACTTC. It codes for CASSSTGGEETQYF.

This clonotype was recorded many times. The chain has TRBV20-1 and TRBJ2-3; unclear D gene. V was cut by 5 bases and J by 6 bases, with 12 bases left in between. Germline values: CDR1 DFQATT, CDR2 SNEGSKA (reference sequence). The CDR3 is made up of 12 amino acids. This CDR3 reads CSAPRHEDTQYF. The CDR3 nucleotides read TGCAGTGCTCCAAGACACGAGGATACGCAGTATTTT.

The V and J genes are TRBV21-1 and TRBJ2-7; the DNA was not used to check the table's D call, TRBD1. TRBV21-1 is a pseudogene locus. This CDR3 has 16 amino acids. Here the CDR3 reads CASSPTPGQGAYEQYF. The CDR3 DNA reads TGTGCCAGCAGCCCAACACCGGGACAGGGGGCCTACGAGCAGTACTTC.

This clonotype appeared many times. V and J are TRBV20-1 and TRBJ2-7, with D hard to call. Germline CDR1 and CDR2: DFQATT and SNEGSKA (reference sequence). The germline V and J ends were trimmed by 6 bases and 3 bases, with 9 bases remaining between them. This CDR3 has 11 residues. CDR3 region: CSAGSGYEQYF. CDR3 DNA: TGCAGTGCCGGATCGGGCTACGAGCAGTACTTC.

This clonotype was seen a few times. The CDR3 DNA follows: TGCAGTGCTACGTATACAGGGCCAGATACGCAGTATTTT. It codes for CSATYTGPDTQYF. This chain connects TRBV20-1 to TRBJ2-3, with D perhaps TRBD1 (6 bases). This CDR3 is 13 amino acids long. The germline V gene has CDR1 DFQATT and CDR2 SNEGSKA (reference sequence). V lost 4 bases, J lost 4 bases, and 12 bases lay in between.

The rearrangement links TRBV10-2 to TRBJ2-7; 9 bases map to TRBD1. Germline V gene lookup returns CDR1 WSHSY and CDR2 SAAADI. The CDR3 totals 16 residues. V was clipped by 3 bases and J by 1 base; unmatched bases: 7. CDR3 protein: CASSDPGQGKSYEQYF. The CDR3 DNA reads TGCGCCAGCAGTGACCCCGGACAGGGGAAATCCTACGAGCAGTACTTC.

J is TRBJ2-3 and V is TRBV4-2; maybe TRBD2 (6 bases). V dropped 0 bases and J dropped 9 bases, with 19 bases sitting between them. From germline, CDR1 is LGHNA and CDR2 YNFKEQ. The CDR3 contains 16 residues. The CDR3 sequence is CASSQDPVGWAGTQYF. The CDR3 DNA reads TGTGCCAGCAGCCAAGATCCAGTGGGGTGGGCGGGGACGCAGTATTTT.